This T cell receptor (beta chain) was recorded in a study of CD8 T cells in Susac syndrome (dated by TCRdb to about 2019). With regard to the full study: Among the Susac syndrome patients who were sequenced, clinically active disease was present in over 5 and clinical remission was observed in under ten. Repertoire sequencing was used to test whether CD8+ T cell activation and differentiation in Susac syndrome was antigen driven. At blood withdrawal, Susac syndrome patients were therapy-naive, treated with corticosteroids (with IVIg additionally given to some), or treated with IVIg alone. Beyond this particular receptor, the publication reports: In the CD4+ T cell repertoire of Susac syndrome patients, clonal expansion was not detected. The number of individuals in the TCR sequencing and HLA analysis was acknowledged as relatively small.

RNA was extracted with the RNeasy kit and roughly 0.45 to 1 ug was reverse transcribed using random hexamers. The immunoSEQ multiplex PCR assay, covering 54 Vbeta and 13 Jbeta segments, was used to amplify TCR beta CDR3 regions. PCR amplification bias was corrected using a synthetic template baseline for primer optimization and computational correction. Per the original workflow: Reads were annotated to V, D and J genes per IMGT and analyzed with immunoSEQ Analyzer, keeping only productive sequences. To calculate clonality, Shannon entropy was normalized by log2 of the number of productive unique sequences and then subtracted from one. For each patient and control, public and private clones were evaluated among the 100 most prevalent clones. Clones were defined as Susac-specific if absent from the healthy and MS cohorts, from 1052 published viral clones and from other ImmuneACCESS disease sequences. TCRdb handled the public reads itself, with Q25 trimming in fastp and clone calling in MiXCR, and kept productive beta chains. Entries that share a CDR3 protein sequence are merged under the most common genes and DNA. The V and J calls here are based on TCRdb, not the publication. Across this sample there are 210,000 or so distinct CDR3 sequences, with about 94% seen only once. The ten largest make up about 0.14% of the sample.

The germline V gene encodes CDR1 SGHVS and CDR2 FQNEAQ. The CDR3 has 14 amino acids, counting the end cysteine and phenylalanine. Only CDR3 DNA is held: 42 bases, read in frame from base 1. Here V drops 3 bases and J drops 9 bases, and the junction holds 3 bases not matched to any gene. About this clonotype: Its antigen target is currently unknown. No clone much larger than this one lies a single base away; base qualities are absent.

High-throughput TCR beta sequencing profiled peripheral blood CD8+ and CD4+ T cells from healthy donors, Susac syndrome patients and multiple sclerosis patients. The Susac syndrome patients fulfilled recently defined diagnostic criteria for either definite or probable disease. Bulk CD8+ and CD4+ T cells were purified magnetically by negative isolation, whereas CD8+ TEMRA cells were enriched by FACS. Blood was collected in EDTA tubes and processed within 24 hours, with PBMCs isolated through density gradient centrifugation. PBMCs destined for TCR sequencing were cryopreserved in liquid nitrogen and later thawed in a 37 °C water bath. A purity of at least 90% was achieved for sorted or isolated CD4+, CD8+ and CD8+ TEMRA cells.

The specimen sequenced was CD4+ T cells from PBMCs. The chain is encoded by TRBV7-8 joined to TRBJ1-6, with 9 middle bases fitting TRBD1. This TCR was sampled from a human donor with Susac syndrome. The CDR3 region has the sequence CASSLGQGISPLHF. The DNA sequence is given as TGTGCCAGCAGCTTGGGACAGGGAATTTCACCCCTCCACTTT.